The TCR beta chain under discussion was sequenced for a study of identical twins. TCRdb ran MiXCR on the 5' RACE reads and lists one entry per CDR3 protein. This table has hundreds of thousands of distinct CDR3 sequences, roughly 20% appearing once. This clonotype was counted between two and nine times. This CDR3 contains 14 residues. Germline V CDR1 and CDR2: ENHRY, SYGVKD. V lost 2 bases and J lost 0; bases outside the gene matches: 0. These data were also reused for a study on T cells expressing NK-cell markers. That work states: HCMV specificity of expanded NKG2C+ T cell clones remained unclear.

This TCR was sampled from a woman aged 18 to 35 in good health. The V and J genes are TRBV10-3 and TRBJ2-7; 8 bases match TRBD2. Specimen: PBMCs. The DNA of the CDR3 is TGTGCCATCAGTGAGACTAGCGGCTCCTACGAGCAGTACTTC. This encodes CAISETSGSYEQYF.